This T cell receptor (beta chain) was captured by sequencing in a study of CD8 T cells in ankylosing spondylitis. Whole-study findings and limits: Blood of patients with ankylosing spondylitis appeared to be characterized by a TCR beta motif of about 8 highly homologous variants.

In its sample, this clonotype was seen many times. The antigen remains undetermined. TCRdb reprocessed the 5' RACE reads with MiXCR, giving one entry per CDR3 protein. Among around 430,000 distinct CDR3 sequences listed, approximately 17% were seen once. The CDR3 totals 15 residues. Trimming removed 2 bases from V and 7 bases from J, with 15 bases in between. V and J are TRBV12-3 or TRBV12-4 and TRBJ2-1; D might be TRBD1 (6 bases). The receptor comes from a male donor with ankylosing spondylitis. The source material was blood, either unsorted or a sorted T cell fraction (not recorded which). Written as DNA, the CDR3 is TGTGCCAGCAGTTTAAGGCAGGGGTTAAGGAATGAGCAGTTCTTC. This translates into CASSLRQGLRNEQFF.